The sequence of this T cell receptor beta chain was determined in a study of blood T cell repertoires in COVID-19. Study information: The origin of the acute and convalescent COVID-19 samples was the United States, Italy and Spain.

Germline CDR1 and CDR2: SGHDN and FVKESK. The CDR3 has 15 amino acids. Trimming removed 0 bases from V and 7 bases from J, with 15 bases in between. Original processing notes: Estimated nucleated cell counts came from reference gene primer amplification. The repertoire was sequenced with immunoSEQ multiplex PCR; TCRdb's copy has only in-frame clones and lacks some. The DNA was the basis for D and trimming; V, J and clone size are from that table. The sample yields approximately 96,000 clones, 90% to 95% seen once. Sequences were obtained from peripheral blood. The sequence derives from a man between 60 and 75 years old with acute or convalescent COVID-19. The J gene is TRBJ1-2, the V gene TRBV14; D might be TRBD1 (5 bases). The CDR3 DNA is TGTGCCAGCAGCCAAGAGCGTCCGACAGCGGGTGGCTACACCTTC. Its translation: CASSQERPTAGGYTF.